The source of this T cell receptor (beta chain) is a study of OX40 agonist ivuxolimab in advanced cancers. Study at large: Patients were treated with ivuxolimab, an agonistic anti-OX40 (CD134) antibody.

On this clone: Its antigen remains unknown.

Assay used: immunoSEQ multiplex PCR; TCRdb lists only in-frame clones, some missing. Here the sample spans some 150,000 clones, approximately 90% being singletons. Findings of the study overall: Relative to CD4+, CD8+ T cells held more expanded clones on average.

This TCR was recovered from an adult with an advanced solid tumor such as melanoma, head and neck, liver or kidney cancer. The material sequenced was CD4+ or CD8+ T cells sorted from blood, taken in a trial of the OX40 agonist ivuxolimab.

The CDR3 is CASSPVTSGRGYEQYF. CDR3 DNA sequence: TGTGCCAGCTCACCAGTGACTAGCGGGAGAGGTTACGAGCAGTACTTC. The chain employs TRBV18 and TRBJ2-7; 12 nucleotides line up with TRBD2. The junction had 6 bases not matched to a gene; V was cut back by 2 bases and J by 4 bases. Germline values: CDR1 KGHSH, CDR2 LQKENI. This CDR3 has 16 amino acids.